This TCR beta chain stems from a study of T cell changes during pregnancy in multiple sclerosis. Germline assignment: CDR1 SGDLS and CDR2 YYNGEE. This CDR3 region has 15 residues. Trimming cost V 4 bases and J 8 bases; bases outside gene matches: 9. Assay: immunoSEQ multiplex PCR; the TCRdb copy retains only in-frame clones and omits some. The sample records 90,000 to 120,000 clones, 80% to 95% being singletons. Sample: peripheral blood, taken in the third trimester of pregnancy. The TCR originated in a female donor in good health, enrolled as a control in a pregnancy study. J is TRBJ1-2 and V is TRBV9; 12 bases fit TRBD1. CDR3: CASSISGQGARGYTF. CDR3 nucleotides: TGTGCCAGCAGCATCTCGGGACAGGGGGCGAGAGGCTACACCTTC.